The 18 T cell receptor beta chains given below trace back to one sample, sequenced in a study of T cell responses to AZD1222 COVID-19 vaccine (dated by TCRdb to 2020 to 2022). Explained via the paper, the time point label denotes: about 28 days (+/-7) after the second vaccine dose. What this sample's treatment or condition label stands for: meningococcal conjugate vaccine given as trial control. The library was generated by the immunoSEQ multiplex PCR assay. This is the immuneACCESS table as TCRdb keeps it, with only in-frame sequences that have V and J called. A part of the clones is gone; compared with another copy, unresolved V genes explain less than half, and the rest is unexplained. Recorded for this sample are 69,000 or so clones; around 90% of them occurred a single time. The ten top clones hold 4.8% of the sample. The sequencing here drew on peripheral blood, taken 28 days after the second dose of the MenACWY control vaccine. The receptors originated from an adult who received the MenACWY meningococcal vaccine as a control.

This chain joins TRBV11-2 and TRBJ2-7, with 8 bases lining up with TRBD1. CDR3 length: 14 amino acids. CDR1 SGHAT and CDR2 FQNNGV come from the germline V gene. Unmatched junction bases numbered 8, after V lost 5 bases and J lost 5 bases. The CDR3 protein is CASSPWTGSNEQYF. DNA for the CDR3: TGTGCCAGCAGCCCATGGACAGGGTCCAACGAGCAGTACTTC.

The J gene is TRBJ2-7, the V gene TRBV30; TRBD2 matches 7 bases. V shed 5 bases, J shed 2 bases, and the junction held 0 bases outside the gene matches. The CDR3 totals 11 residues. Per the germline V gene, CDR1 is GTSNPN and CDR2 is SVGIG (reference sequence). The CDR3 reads CAWGGAYEQYF. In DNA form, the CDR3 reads TGTGCCTGGGGGGGGGCCTACGAGCAGTACTTC. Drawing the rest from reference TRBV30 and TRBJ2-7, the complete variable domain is SQTIHQWPATLVQPVGSPLSLECTVEGTSNPNLYWYRQAAGRGLQLLFYSVGIGQISSEVPQNLSASRPQDRQFILSSKKLLLSDSGFYLCAWGGAYEQYFGPGTRLTVT.

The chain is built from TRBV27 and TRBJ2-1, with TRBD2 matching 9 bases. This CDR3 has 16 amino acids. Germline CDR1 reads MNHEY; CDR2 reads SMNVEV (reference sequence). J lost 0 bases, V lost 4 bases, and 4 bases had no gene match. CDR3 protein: CASSSVSGSSYNEQFF. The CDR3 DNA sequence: TGTGCCAGCAGTTCCGTTAGCGGGAGCTCCTACAATGAGCAGTTCTTC.

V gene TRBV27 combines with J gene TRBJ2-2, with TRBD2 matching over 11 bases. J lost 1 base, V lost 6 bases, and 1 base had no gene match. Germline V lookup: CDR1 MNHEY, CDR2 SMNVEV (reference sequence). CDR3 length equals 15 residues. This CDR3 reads CASSTSGRNTGELFF. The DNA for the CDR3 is TGTGCCAGCAGCACTAGCGGGAGGAACACCGGGGAGCTGTTTTTT.

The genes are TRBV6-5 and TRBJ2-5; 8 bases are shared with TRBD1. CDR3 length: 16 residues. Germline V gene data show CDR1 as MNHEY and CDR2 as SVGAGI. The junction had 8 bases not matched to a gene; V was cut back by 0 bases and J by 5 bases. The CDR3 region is CASSYSMGQAAETQYF. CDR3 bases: TGTGCCAGCAGTTACTCGATGGGACAGGCCGCGGAGACCCAGTACTTC.

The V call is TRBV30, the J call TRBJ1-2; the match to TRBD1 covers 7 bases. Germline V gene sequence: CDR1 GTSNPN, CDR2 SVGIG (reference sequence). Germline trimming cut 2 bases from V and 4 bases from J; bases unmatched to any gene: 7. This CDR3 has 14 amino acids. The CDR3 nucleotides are TGTGCCTGGAGTCCAAACCGGGACAGCTATGGCTACACCTTC. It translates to CAWSPNRDSYGYTF.

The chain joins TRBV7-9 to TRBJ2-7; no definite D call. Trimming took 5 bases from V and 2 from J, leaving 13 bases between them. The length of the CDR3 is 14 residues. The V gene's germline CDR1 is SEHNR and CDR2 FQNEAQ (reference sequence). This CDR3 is CASSPPVGTYEQYF. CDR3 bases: TGTGCCAGCAGCCCACCGGTGGGAACCTACGAGCAGTACTTC.

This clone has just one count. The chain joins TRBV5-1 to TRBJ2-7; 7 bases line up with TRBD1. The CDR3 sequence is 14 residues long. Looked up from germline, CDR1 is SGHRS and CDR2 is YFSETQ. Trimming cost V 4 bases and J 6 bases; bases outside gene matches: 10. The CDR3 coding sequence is TGCGCCAGCAGCAACGAGAAGGGGGCGGTCGAGCAGTACTTC. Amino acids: CASSNEKGAVEQYF.

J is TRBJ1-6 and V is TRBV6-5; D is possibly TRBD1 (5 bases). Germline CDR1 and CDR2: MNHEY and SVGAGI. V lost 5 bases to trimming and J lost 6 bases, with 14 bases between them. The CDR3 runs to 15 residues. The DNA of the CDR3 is TGTGCCAGCAGTCCCAGCCCCAGGGCTAATTCACCCCTCCACTTT. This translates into CASSPSPRANSPLHF.

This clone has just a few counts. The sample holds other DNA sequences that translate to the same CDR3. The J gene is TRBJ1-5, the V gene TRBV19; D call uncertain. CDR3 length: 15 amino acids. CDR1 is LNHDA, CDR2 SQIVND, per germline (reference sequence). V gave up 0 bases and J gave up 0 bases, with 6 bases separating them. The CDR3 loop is CASSIEGLSNQPQHF. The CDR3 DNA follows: TGTGCCAGTAGTATAGAGGGTCTTAGCAATCAGCCCCAGCATTTT.

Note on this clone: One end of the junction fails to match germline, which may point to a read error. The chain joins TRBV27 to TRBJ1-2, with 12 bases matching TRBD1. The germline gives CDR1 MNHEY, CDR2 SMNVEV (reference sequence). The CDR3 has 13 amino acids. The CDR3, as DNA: TGTGCCAGCAGTTTATGGGACAGGGGGCCCGCCGCCTTC. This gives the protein CASSLWDRGPAAF.

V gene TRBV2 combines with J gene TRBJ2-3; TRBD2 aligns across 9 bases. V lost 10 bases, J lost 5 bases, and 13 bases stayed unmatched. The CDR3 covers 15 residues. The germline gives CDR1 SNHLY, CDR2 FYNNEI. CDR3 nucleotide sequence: TGTGCCACCCCGGCCCAGCGGGGGGTGGTAGATACGCAGTATTTT. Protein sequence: CATPAQRGVVDTQYF. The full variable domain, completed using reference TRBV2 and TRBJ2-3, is EPEVTQTPSHQVTQMGQEVILRCVPISNHLYFYWYRQILGQKVEFLVSFYNNEISEKSEIFDDQFSVERPDGSNFTLKIRSTKLEDSAMYFCATPAQRGVVDTQYFGPGTRLTVL.

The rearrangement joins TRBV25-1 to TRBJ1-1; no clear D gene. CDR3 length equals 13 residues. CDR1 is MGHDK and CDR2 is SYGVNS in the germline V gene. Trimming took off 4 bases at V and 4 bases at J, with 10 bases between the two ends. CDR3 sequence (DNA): TGTGCCAGCAGTGCGCCCTTGGGCACTGAAGCTTTCTTT. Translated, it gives CASSAPLGTEAFF. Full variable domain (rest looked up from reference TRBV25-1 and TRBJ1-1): EADIYQTPRYLVIGTGKKITLECSQTMGHDKMYWYQQDPGMELHLIHYSYGVNSTEKGDLSSESTVSRIRTEHFPLTLESARPSHTSQYLCASSAPLGTEAFFGQGTRLTVV.

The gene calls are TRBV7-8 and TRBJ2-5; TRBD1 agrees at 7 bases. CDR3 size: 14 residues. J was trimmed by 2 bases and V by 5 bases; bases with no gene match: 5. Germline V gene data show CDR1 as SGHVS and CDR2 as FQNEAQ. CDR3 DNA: TGTGCCAGCAGCACACCAGGGGGACAAGAGACCCAGTACTTC. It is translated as CASSTPGGQETQYF.

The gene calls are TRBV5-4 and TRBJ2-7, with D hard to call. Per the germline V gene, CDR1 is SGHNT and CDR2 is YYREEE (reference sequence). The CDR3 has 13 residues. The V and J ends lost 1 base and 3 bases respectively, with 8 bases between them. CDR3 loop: CASSLQNYYEQYF. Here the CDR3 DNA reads TGTGCCAGCAGCTTGCAGAACTACTACGAGCAGTACTTC.

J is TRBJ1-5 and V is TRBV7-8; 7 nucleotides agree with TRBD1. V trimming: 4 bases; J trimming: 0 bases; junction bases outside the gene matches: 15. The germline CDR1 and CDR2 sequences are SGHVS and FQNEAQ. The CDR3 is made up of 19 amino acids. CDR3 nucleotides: TGTGCCAGCAGCTCCTACAGGGGCCGGGATCCTTTTAGCAATCAGCCCCAGCATTTT. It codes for CASSSYRGRDPFSNQPQHF.

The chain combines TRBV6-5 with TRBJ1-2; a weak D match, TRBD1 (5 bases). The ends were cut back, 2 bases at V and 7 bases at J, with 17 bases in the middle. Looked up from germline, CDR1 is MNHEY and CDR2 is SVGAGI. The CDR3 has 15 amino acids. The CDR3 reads CASSYLKGTGGGYTF. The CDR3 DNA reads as TGTGCCAGCAGTTACCTGAAAGGGACGGGGGGTGGCTACACCTTC.

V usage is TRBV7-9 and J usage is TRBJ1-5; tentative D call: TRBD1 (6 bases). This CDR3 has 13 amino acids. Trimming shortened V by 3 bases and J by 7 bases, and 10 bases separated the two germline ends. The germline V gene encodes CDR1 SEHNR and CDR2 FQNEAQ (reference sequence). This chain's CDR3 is CASSFFTGQPQHF. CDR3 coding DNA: TGTGCCAGCAGCTTCTTCACAGGGCAGCCCCAGCATTTT. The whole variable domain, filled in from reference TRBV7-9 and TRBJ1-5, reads DTGVSQNPRHKITKRGQNVTFRCDPISEHNRLYWYRQTLGQGPEFLTYFQNEAQLEKSRLLSDRFSAERPKGSFSTLEIQRTEQGDSAMYLCASSFFTGQPQHFGDGTRLSIL.